This TCR beta chain came from a study of cytomegalovirus exposure and HLA in healthy donors. Use of 60 Vbeta and 13 Jbeta primers characterized the PCR. TCRdb's table, derived via immunoSEQ multiplex PCR, lists solely in-frame clones and lacks some. The sample has around 190,000 clones, about four fifths seen once. General study results and limits: The authors enumerated under 200 TCR beta chains as linked to cytomegalovirus.

On this clone itself: Its antigen is unidentified.

The TCR was taken from a man aged 35 to 55 in good health and CMV-seropositive. Material: PBMCs.

CDR3 nucleotide sequence: TGTGCCAGCAGTGAAATTTTGGGGAGTGGGGCCAACGTCCTGACTTTC. Amino acid sequence: CASSEILGSGANVLTF. The chain has TRBV6-1 and TRBJ2-6, with TRBD2 as a possible D gene (5 bases). Germline V gene lookup returns CDR1 MNHNS and CDR2 SASEGT. The CDR3 length is 16 residues. Trimming cost V 2 bases and J 3 bases, with 11 bases left between them.